This T cell receptor (beta chain) is drawn from a study of blood T cell repertoires in COVID-19. In the authors' workflow: It was from reference gene primer amplification that nucleated cell counts were estimated. Only in-frame clones appear in the TCRdb table, and some are missing; sequencing was by immunoSEQ multiplex PCR. The V and J calls and clone size come from that table; D and trimming were worked out from the DNA. Among 200,000 to 250,000 clones, roughly four fifths were seen once, and the ten largest hold around 2%. Across roughly 25 US areas, participants ranged in age from 18 to 89 years. Cohort placement rested on clinical history that participants reported themselves. Germline trimming cut 6 bases from V and 6 bases from J; bases unmatched to any gene: 7. This CDR3 is built from 15 residues. Germline CDR1 reads MGHDK; CDR2 reads SYGVNS.

The receptor was isolated from a man between 60 and 75 years old who had recovered from COVID-19. The sequencing sample was made of PBMCs or T cells enriched from blood (not recorded which). The chain uses TRBV25-1 and TRBJ1-5; TRBD1 matches at 11 bases. The CDR3 sequence: CASSPGQGVSQPQHF. The CDR3 nucleotides are TGTGCCAGCAGCCCGGGACAGGGGGTCTCTCAGCCCCAGCATTTT.